This entry lists 20 T cell receptor beta chains sequenced from one sample in a study of cytotoxic CD8 clonotypes in ibrutinib-treated CLL. Clones were read by immunoSEQ multiplex PCR, and TCRdb kept only the in-frame ones, dropping some. The sample includes roughly 200,000 clones, more than 70% of them seen just once. Sequencing used PBMCs, obtained after 12 months of ibrutinib treatment. The receptors shown here come from a human donor with chronic lymphocytic leukemia.

This clone was detected a few times. The rearrangement links TRBV5-1 to TRBJ2-7, with D possibly called TRBD1 or TRBD2 (5 bases each). V lost 0 bases and J lost 2, with 12 bases in between. The length of the CDR3 is 15 residues. Germline lookup yields CDR1 SGHRS and CDR2 YFSETQ. The CDR3 coding sequence is TGCGCCAGCAGCTTGGGAGGGGCGTCGGCCTACGAGCAGTACTTC. This sequence encodes CASSLGGASAYEQYF.

V is TRBV19 and J is TRBJ1-1; a possible D gene is TRBD1 (6 bases). CDR1 is LNHDA and CDR2 is SQIVND in the germline V gene (reference sequence). CDR3 size: 16 residues. Trimming removed 10 bases from V and 2 bases from J, with 23 bases in between. The CDR3 reads CATEMGGRRFNTEAFF. DNA of the CDR3: TGTGCCACAGAAATGGGGGGCAGGAGGTTTAACACTGAAGCTTTCTTT.

The V gene is TRBV11-2, the J gene TRBJ1-4; D may be TRBD1 (5 bases). V shed 5 bases and J shed 5 bases, with 18 bases lying between them. The CDR3 length is 16 residues. Germline loops: CDR1 SGHAT, CDR2 FQNNGV. CDR3 sequence reads: CASSQTARARNEKLFF. In DNA, the CDR3 is TGTGCCAGCAGCCAGACGGCCAGGGCTAGAAATGAAAAACTGTTTTTT. Filled out from reference TRBV11-2 and TRBJ1-4, the complete variable domain reads EAGVAQSPRYKIIEKRQSVAFWCNPISGHATLYWYQQILGQGPKLLIQFQNNGVVDDSQLPKDRFSAERLKGVDSTLKIQPAKLEDSAVYLCASSQTARARNEKLFFGSGTQLSVL.

This rearrangement joins TRBV28 to TRBJ2-3, with 10 bases lining up with TRBD2. The CDR3 totals 17 residues. V shed 1 base, J shed 2 bases, and the junction held 6 bases outside the gene matches. Germline V gene lookup returns CDR1 MDHEN and CDR2 SYDVKM. The CDR3 bases are TGTGCCAGCAGTTTATCCCCTAGCGGGGGACTCACAGATACGCAGTATTTT. Protein: CASSLSPSGGLTDTQYF.

There are a few counts of this clone. The chain carries TRBV28 and TRBJ2-7, with D unclear. V dropped 2 bases and J dropped 2 bases, with 13 bases sitting between them. CDR1 and CDR2 (germline): MDHEN, SYDVKM. This CDR3 comprises 15 residues. CDR3 coding DNA: TGTGCCAGCAGTTTAGGGGTCCTCTCTACCTACGAGCAGTACTTC. Protein: CASSLGVLSTYEQYF.

The chain recombines TRBV5-4 with TRBJ1-1; D is undetermined. The CDR3 consists of 13 residues. Trimming removed 0 bases at V and 0 bases at J, with 3 bases between. CDR1 and CDR2 from the germline V gene are SGHNT and YYREEE (reference sequence). CDR3 DNA sequence: TGTGCCAGCAGCTTGGGGATGAACACTGAAGCTTTCTTT. Its translation is CASSLGMNTEAFF.

V gene TRBV5-1 combines with J gene TRBJ2-3; TRBD2 aligns across 8 bases. This CDR3 contains 14 residues. Trimming at V came to 4 bases and at J to 6 bases, leaving 7 bases not matched to a gene. Per germline, CDR1 SGHRS and CDR2 YFSETQ. The CDR3: CASSPGLAWDTQYF. Here the CDR3 DNA reads TGCGCCAGCAGCCCAGGACTAGCATGGGATACGCAGTATTTT.

The chain has TRBV9 and TRBJ2-1, with TRBD2 matching 14 bases. Unmatched junction bases numbered 5, after V lost 3 bases and J lost 9 bases. This CDR3 has 15 amino acids. Germline lookup yields CDR1 SGDLS and CDR2 YYNGEE. The CDR3 is CASSATGLAGAEQFF. The CDR3 DNA is TGTGCCAGCAGCGCGACGGGACTAGCGGGAGCTGAGCAGTTCTTC. Full variable domain (missing parts from reference TRBV9 and TRBJ2-1): DSGVTQTPKHLITATGQRVTLRCSPRSGDLSVYWYQQSLDQGLQFLIQYYNGEERAKGNILERFSAQQFPDLHSELNLSSLELGDSALYFCASSATGLAGAEQFFGPGTRLTVL.

The gene calls are TRBV16 and TRBJ2-1; a weak D match, TRBD2 (6 bases). CDR1 KGHSY and CDR2 FQNENV come from the germline V gene. The CDR3 sequence is 13 residues long. The V end was cut by 0 bases, the J end by 12 bases, with 12 bases between. Here the CDR3 DNA reads TGTGCCAGCAGCCAATCTCGGCGGGACCGGCAGTTCTTC. Protein sequence: CASSQSRRDRQFF.

This chain connects TRBV28 to TRBJ1-4, with D unclear. Germline V gene lookup returns CDR1 MDHEN and CDR2 SYDVKM. The CDR3 contains 15 residues. The V end was cut by 4 bases, the J end by 0 bases, with 9 bases between. The CDR3, as DNA: TGTGCCAGCAGTTCGGGCCCCGCAACTAATGAAAAACTGTTTTTT. As protein: CASSSGPATNEKLFF.

This clone was counted between two and nine times. The gene calls are TRBV21-1 and TRBJ1-5; the listed D gene, TRBD1, was not tested against the DNA. TRBV21-1 is labeled a pseudogene. The CDR3 loop spans 15 amino acids. CDR3 sequence reads: CASKLRQGPNQPQHF. CDR3 coding DNA: TGTGCCAGCAAACTACGACAGGGCCCCAATCAGCCCCAGCATTTT.

The chain employs TRBV10-2 and TRBJ1-2, with 7 bases fitting TRBD1. V gave up 3 bases and J gave up 3 bases; unmatched junction bases: 7. This CDR3 spans 15 amino acids. CDR1 is WSHSY, CDR2 SAAADI, per germline. The DNA of the CDR3 is TGCGCCAGCAGTGACCTACAGGGGCTAGACTATGGCTACACCTTC. It specifies CASSDLQGLDYGYTF.

The rearrangement links TRBV5-1 to TRBJ2-2; tentatively, D is TRBD1 or TRBD2 (5 bases each). The CDR3 is 16 amino acids. Germline V lookup: CDR1 SGHRS, CDR2 YFSETQ. The germline V and J ends were trimmed by 3 bases and 4 bases, with 16 bases remaining between them. CDR3 coding DNA: TGCGCCAGCAGCTCCGTTCAGGGAGTCGTCACCGGGGAGCTGTTTTTT. Translated, it gives CASSSVQGVVTGELFF.

A single count supports this clone. The chain combines TRBV13 with TRBJ2-1, with 14 bases identical to TRBD2. V lost 5 bases to trimming and J lost 4 bases; unmatched junction nucleotides: 10. Germline V gene lookup returns CDR1 PRHDT and CDR2 FYEKMQ (reference sequence). There are 18 residues in the CDR3. CDR3 sequence: CASSPRTSGRTRYNEQFF. The DNA for the CDR3 is TGTGCCAGCAGCCCTCGGACTAGCGGGAGGACGCGGTACAATGAGCAGTTCTTC.

The chain uses TRBV5-1 and TRBJ2-1, with 8 bases fitting TRBD2. The CDR3 is made up of 13 amino acids. Germline CDR1 and CDR2: SGHRS and YFSETQ. The V segment lost 2 bases and the J segment 10 bases; nucleotides outside the gene matches: 5. CDR3 in amino acids: CASSFGAGGEQFF. CDR3 bases: TGCGCCAGCAGCTTTGGGGCGGGAGGCGAGCAGTTCTTC.

The genes are TRBV10-3 and TRBJ2-7; no reliable D call. There are 14 residues in the CDR3. Trimming pared 0 bases from V and 2 bases from J, leaving 8 bases between. Germline V lookup: CDR1 ENHRY, CDR2 SYGVKD. CDR3: CAISESSDTYEQYF. The DNA of the CDR3 is TGTGCCATCAGTGAGTCGAGCGATACCTACGAGCAGTACTTC.

J is TRBJ1-3 and V is TRBV7-9, with no clear D. Germline assignment: CDR1 SEHNR and CDR2 FQNEAQ (reference sequence). V was shortened by 4 bases and J by 0 bases, with 10 bases between the two germline ends. This CDR3 region has 15 residues. The CDR3 region has the DNA TGTGCCAGCAGCTACTTACAGAACTCTGGAAACACCATATATTTT. It is translated as CASSYLQNSGNTIYF.

This sequence joins TRBV18 and TRBJ1-5; no definite D call. V was pared by 6 bases and J by 2 bases, with 8 bases between. Germline assignment: CDR1 KGHSH and CDR2 LQKENI. The CDR3 is 13 residues long. The CDR3 is CASSSRGNQPQHF. CDR3 coding DNA: TGTGCCAGCTCCAGCCGGGGCAATCAGCCCCAGCATTTT.

The CDR3 DNA sequence: TGTGCCAGCAGCGTCGGGCACCTTGGGGCCAACGTCCTGACTTTC. It yields the protein CASSVGHLGANVLTF. The chain is built from TRBV9 and TRBJ2-6; D ambiguous. The ends were cut back, 2 bases at V and 3 bases at J, with 9 bases in the middle. CDR3 length: 15 amino acids. The germline V gene has CDR1 SGDLS and CDR2 YYNGEE.

This chain links TRBV11-2 with TRBJ1-1; perhaps TRBD1 as D (5 bases). This CDR3 is built from 17 residues. Germline assignment: CDR1 SGHAT and CDR2 FQNNGV. Trimming removed 1 base at V and 0 bases at J, with 15 bases between. CDR3 in amino acids: CASSLVGKGVLNTEAFF. In DNA, the CDR3 is TGTGCCAGCAGCTTAGTAGGGAAAGGGGTTTTGAACACTGAAGCTTTCTTT.